These 32 T cell receptor beta chains were sequenced from one sample in a study of blood T cell repertoires in COVID-19. Sequenced by immunoSEQ multiplex PCR; TCRdb stores in-frame clones only, minus some. This table has fewer than 25,000 clones, more than 80% appearing once. The sample consisted of peripheral blood. These receptors were obtained from a woman older than 75 with active or convalescent COVID-19.

This clone occurred a few times. The chain combines TRBV5-1 with TRBJ2-5; TRBD2 agrees at 12 bases. V lost 2 bases to trimming and J lost 5 bases; unmatched junction nucleotides: 10. The V gene's germline CDR1 is SGHRS and CDR2 YFSETQ. CDR3 length: 17 residues. The CDR3 loop is CASSLNRLAGVLETQYF. For the CDR3, the DNA is TGCGCCAGCAGCTTAAATCGACTAGCGGGAGTCCTTGAGACCCAGTACTTC.

V gene TRBV28 combines with J gene TRBJ1-1, with 7 bases that match TRBD1. This CDR3 region has 15 residues. Germline CDR1 reads MDHEN; CDR2 reads SYDVKM. V was pared by 4 bases and J by 4 bases, with 9 bases of the junction left unmatched. CDR3 sequence reads: CASSSFRGRSTEAFF. The CDR3 DNA reads TGTGCCAGCAGTTCCTTCAGGGGGAGGAGCACTGAAGCTTTCTTT.

The V gene is TRBV5-4, the J gene TRBJ1-6; 7 bases line up with TRBD1. The germline V gene encodes CDR1 SGHNT and CDR2 YYREEE (reference sequence). V lost 2 bases to trimming and J lost 7 bases; unmatched junction nucleotides: 0. CDR3 length: 13 amino acids. The CDR3 spells CASSLQGNSPLHF. CDR3 nucleotides: TGTGCCAGCAGCTTACAGGGGAATTCACCCCTCCACTTT. Based on the CDR3 plus reference TRBV5-4 and TRBJ1-6, the full variable domain is ETGVTQSPTHLIKTRGQQVTLRCSSQSGHNTVSWYQQALGQGPQFIFQYYREEENGRGNFPPRFSGLQFPNYSSELNVNALELDDSALYLCASSLQGNSPLHFGNGTRLTVT.

This clone has only a few counts. This sequence joins TRBV5-6 and TRBJ2-7; D call uncertain. Germline lookup yields CDR1 SGHDT and CDR2 YYEEEE. The CDR3 length is 11 residues. Trimming pared 2 bases from V and 3 bases from J, leaving 3 bases between. The DNA for the CDR3 is TGTGCCAGCAGCTTTCGCTACGAGCAGTACTTC. Translation gives CASSFRYEQYF.

The chain recombines TRBV27 with TRBJ2-5; perhaps TRBD2 as D (6 bases). Germline values: CDR1 MNHEY, CDR2 SMNVEV (reference sequence). V was trimmed by 0 bases and J by 5 bases, leaving 10 bases between them. This CDR3 contains 14 residues. CDR3 sequence: CASSLSSGRETQYF. Here the CDR3 DNA reads TGTGCCAGCAGTTTATCTTCAGGGAGGGAGACCCAGTACTTC.

The rearrangement uses TRBV24-1 and TRBJ2-3; no reliable D call. Germline V lookup: CDR1 KGHDR, CDR2 SFDVKD. The V end lost 6 bases, the J end lost 0 bases, and 12 bases lay between the germline ends. The CDR3 runs 15 residues. DNA of the CDR3: TGTGCCACCAGTCCCTACGGTTCTAGCACAGATACGCAGTATTTT. It specifies CATSPYGSSTDTQYF.

J is TRBJ1-2 and V is TRBV15, with D possibly matching TRBD1 (5 bases). The CDR3 is made up of 12 amino acids. V was shortened by 3 bases and J by 5 bases, with 7 bases between the two germline ends. CDR1 LNHNV and CDR2 YYDKDF come from the germline V gene (reference sequence). CDR3 region: CATSRDNYGYTF. The CDR3 nucleotides are TGTGCCACCAGCAGGGACAATTATGGCTACACCTTC.

As to this clone: This same CDR3 is encoded by further DNA sequences in the sample. V gene TRBV28 combines with J gene TRBJ2-7, with no clear D. The CDR3 extends over 12 amino acids. Germline lookup yields CDR1 MDHEN and CDR2 SYDVKM. V was cut by 3 bases and J by 3 bases, with 6 bases left in between. As DNA, the CDR3 is TGTGCCAGCAGTTTTTCTTACTACGAGCAGTACTTC. It encodes CASSFSYYEQYF.

The chain links TRBV7-2 to TRBJ2-5, with TRBD2 identical over 9 bases. After removal of 3 bases from V and 4 bases from J, the junction contained 9 bases not matched to a gene. The CDR3 has 16 amino acids. The germline V gene has CDR1 SGHTA and CDR2 FQGNSA. This CDR3 reads CASSLRGGTRLETQYF. CDR3 nucleotide sequence: TGTGCCAGCAGCTTGCGGGGGGGCACCCGTTTAGAGACCCAGTACTTC.

The gene calls are TRBV7-9 and TRBJ2-2, with a weak D call TRBD2 (6 bases). Looked up from germline, CDR1 is SEHNR and CDR2 is FQNEAQ (reference sequence). The CDR3 spans 16 residues. V gave up 1 base and J gave up 5 bases, with 14 bases separating them. CDR3 DNA sequence: TGTGCCAGCAGCTTAGTTTCTGCAGGGAGGACCGGGGAGCTGTTTTTT. Amino acid sequence: CASSLVSAGRTGELFF.

The V and J genes are TRBV9 and TRBJ1-4; D not resolved. CDR1 and CDR2 (germline): SGDLS, YYNGEE. The ends were cut back, 0 bases at V and 3 bases at J, with 15 bases in the middle. The CDR3 has 17 amino acids. CDR3 protein: CASSVAGGLSANEKLFF. The CDR3 DNA reads TGTGCCAGCAGCGTAGCTGGAGGGCTGTCGGCTAATGAAAAACTGTTTTTT.

The V gene is TRBV5-1, the J gene TRBJ2-7; 8 bases are a match to TRBD2. The germline V gene encodes CDR1 SGHRS and CDR2 YFSETQ. V gave up 3 bases and J gave up 2 bases; unmatched junction bases: 7. CDR3 length equals 15 residues. The CDR3 spells CASSSRLAPTYEQYF. In nucleotides, the CDR3 is TGCGCCAGCAGCTCAAGACTAGCGCCAACCTACGAGCAGTACTTC.

The V and J genes are TRBV21-1 and TRBJ2-7; TRBD1, the table's D call, lacks a check against the DNA. TRBV21-1 is a listed pseudogene. CDR3 size: 15 residues. In nucleotides, the CDR3 is TGTGCCAGCAGCCCCCCGGCAGGGGAGTCTTACGAGCAGTACTTC. The encoded protein is CASSPPAGESYEQYF.

The chain uses TRBV27 and TRBJ1-2, with D tentatively TRBD1 (6 bases). V lost 4 bases and J lost 1, with 16 bases in between. This CDR3 is 16 amino acids long. Germline V gene lookup returns CDR1 MNHEY and CDR2 SMNVEV (reference sequence). In nucleotides, the CDR3 is TGTGCCAGCAGTTGGAGCGGACAGCAGATTAACTATGGCTACACCTTC. Translating gives CASSWSGQQINYGYTF.

The gene calls are TRBV27 and TRBJ2-1; 7 bases match TRBD1. Germline lookup yields CDR1 MNHEY and CDR2 SMNVEV (reference sequence). V gave up 11 bases and J gave up 5 bases; unmatched junction bases: 6. The CDR3 covers 12 residues. The DNA for the CDR3 is TGTGCCGTGACAGGGATCGACAATGAGCAGTTCTTC. It encodes CAVTGIDNEQFF.

The rearrangement uses TRBV11-3 and TRBJ2-7; 7 bases match TRBD2. This CDR3 region has 14 residues. V lost 8 bases, J lost 0 bases, and 7 bases stayed unmatched. Germline values: CDR1 SGHNT, CDR2 YENEEA. Here the CDR3 DNA reads TGTGCCAGCTCCCCTCGGGGGGTCTCCTACGAGCAGTACTTC. It translates to CASSPRGVSYEQYF.

The V call is TRBV7-3, the J call TRBJ1-1; the match to TRBD1 covers 9 bases. V dropped 5 bases and J dropped 8; count of bases not matched to a gene: 9. This CDR3 is built from 14 residues. Per germline, CDR1 SGHTA and CDR2 FQGTGA. The CDR3 bases are TGTGCCAGCAGCCCCCATCCGGGACAGGGAGAAGCTTTCTTT. Translation gives CASSPHPGQGEAFF.

The V call is TRBV7-8, the J call TRBJ1-5; no firm D call. The CDR3 consists of 17 residues. V was clipped by 5 bases and J by 3 bases, with 20 bases between them. Looked up from germline, CDR1 is SGHVS and CDR2 is FQNEAQ. The CDR3 protein is CASSPRPGFIINQPQHF. The CDR3 bases are TGTGCCAGCAGCCCACGTCCCGGGTTTATTATCAATCAGCCCCAGCATTTT.

The chain joins TRBV5-1 to TRBJ1-1, with 10 bases fitting TRBD1. CDR1 and CDR2 from the germline V gene are SGHRS and YFSETQ. The trim removed 4 bases at V and 8 bases at J, leaving 8 bases unmatched. The CDR3 loop spans 14 amino acids. The chain's CDR3 is CASSLTGGAPEAFF. The CDR3 nucleotides read TGCGCCAGCAGCCTGACAGGGGGCGCGCCCGAAGCTTTCTTT.

The chain uses TRBV27 and TRBJ2-1; 13 nucleotides match TRBD2. CDR3 length: 17 amino acids. Germline-derived CDR1 and CDR2 are MNHEY and SMNVEV (reference sequence). V shed 3 bases and J 4 bases; nucleotides not matched to a gene: 6. CDR3 protein: CASSFRTSGSQYNEQFF. CDR3 sequence (DNA): TGTGCCAGCAGTTTCAGGACTAGCGGGAGTCAGTACAATGAGCAGTTCTTC.

This chain connects TRBV12-3 or TRBV12-4 to TRBJ1-2, with 7 nucleotides matching TRBD1. The CDR3 covers 13 residues. V shed 3 bases and J 4 bases; nucleotides not matched to a gene: 2. CDR3 sequence: CASSLRDSYGYTF. CDR3 nucleotides: TGTGCCAGCAGTTTGCGGGACAGCTATGGCTACACCTTC.

The J gene is TRBJ2-1, the V gene TRBV5-1; 8 bases line up with TRBD1. This CDR3 contains 16 residues. Germline values: CDR1 SGHRS, CDR2 YFSETQ. The junction had 8 bases not matched to a gene; V was cut back by 3 bases and J by 3 bases. The CDR3 coding sequence is TGCGCCAGCAGCTCCCTGGGACAGGTCCGCTACAATGAGCAGTTCTTC. This translates into CASSSLGQVRYNEQFF.

The rearrangement links TRBV6-6 to TRBJ1-4; TRBD1 aligns across 10 bases. The V gene end was trimmed by 10 bases and the J gene end by 8 bases; junction bases not matched to a gene: 7. The CDR3 runs to 13 residues. Germline values: CDR1 MNHNY, CDR2 SVGAGI (reference sequence). The CDR3 reads CATPDRGSEKLFF. The CDR3 DNA reads TGTGCCACCCCGGACAGGGGGAGCGAAAAACTGTTTTTT.

The rearrangement joins TRBV14 to TRBJ1-2; 7 nucleotides match TRBD1. This CDR3 has 13 amino acids. After removal of 3 bases from V and 5 bases from J, the junction contained 3 bases not matched to a gene. Germline V gene sequence: CDR1 SGHDN, CDR2 FVKESK. CDR3 nucleotide sequence: TGTGCCAGCAGCCAGGGACAGCTATATGGCTACACCTTC. Amino acids: CASSQGQLYGYTF.

This clone was seen a handful of times. The chain couples TRBV29-1 to TRBJ2-2; no clear D gene. CDR1 and CDR2 from the germline V gene are SQVTM and ANQGSEA. The CDR3 totals 13 residues. Trimming stripped 7 bases from V and 0 bases from J, with 9 bases between. The CDR3 nucleotides are TGCAGCGCTCGGCTAGCGAACACCGGGGAGCTGTTTTTT. This translates into CSARLANTGELFF.

The J gene is TRBJ2-1, the V gene TRBV18, with D possibly being TRBD1 (5 bases). V lost 0 bases, J lost 0 bases, and 15 bases lay in between. Germline V CDR1 and CDR2: KGHSH, LQKENI. This CDR3 contains 18 residues. The CDR3 loop is CASSPPRQGQNSYNEQFF. CDR3 DNA: TGTGCCAGCTCACCACCGAGGCAGGGTCAAAACTCCTACAATGAGCAGTTCTTC.

This clone was recorded once. The chain is built from TRBV5-1 and TRBJ2-7; possible D gene TRBD1, 6 bases. Germline lookup yields CDR1 SGHRS and CDR2 YFSETQ. The CDR3 extends over 14 amino acids. The V end was cut by 4 bases, the J end by 1 base, with 12 bases between. CDR3 amino acids: CASSPAGQSYEQYF. As DNA, the CDR3 is TGCGCCAGCAGCCCCGCCGGACAGTCCTACGAGCAGTACTTC.

The chain uses TRBV2 and TRBJ2-3, with 8 positions matching TRBD1. J gave up 3 bases and V 5 bases, and 1 base lay outside the gene matches. This CDR3 comprises 13 residues. Germline values: CDR1 SNHLY, CDR2 FYNNEI. The DNA for the CDR3 is TGTGCCAGCAGTAGACAGGGGACAGATACGCAGTATTTT. It is translated as CASSRQGTDTQYF.

Only one count was recorded for this clone. The rearrangement uses TRBV11-2 and TRBJ1-6; D is unresolved. The CDR3 sequence is 14 residues long. V dropped 7 bases and J dropped 2 bases, with 9 bases sitting between them. The germline V gene encodes CDR1 SGHAT and CDR2 FQNNGV. The CDR3 sequence is CASTPGPYNSPLHF. Written as DNA, the CDR3 is TGTGCCAGCACCCCTGGCCCCTATAATTCACCCCTCCACTTT.

The chain employs TRBV3-1 (or the pseudogene TRBV3-2) and TRBJ2-3; no clear D. This CDR3 has 13 amino acids. Germline loops: CDR1 LGHDT, CDR2 YNNKEL (reference sequence). V dropped 4 bases and J dropped 0 bases, with 5 bases sitting between them. CDR3 DNA sequence: TGTGCCAGCAGCCTTCTTAGCACAGATACGCAGTATTTT. It codes for CASSLLSTDTQYF.

The chain recombines TRBV25-1 with TRBJ1-2, with 8 positions matching TRBD1. This CDR3 spans 17 amino acids. Germline lookup yields CDR1 MGHDK and CDR2 SYGVNS. V lost 3 bases, J lost 8 bases, and 17 bases stayed unmatched. CDR3 protein: CASSDQGAGRMSRGYTF. Written as DNA, the CDR3 is TGTGCCAGCAGTGATCAGGGGGCGGGACGGATGTCTCGGGGCTACACCTTC.

V and J are TRBV7-9 and TRBJ1-2, with 9 positions matching TRBD1. Per germline, CDR1 SEHNR and CDR2 FQNEAQ (reference sequence). This CDR3 comprises 17 residues. Trimming at V came to 2 bases and at J to 3 bases, leaving 10 bases not matched to a gene. CDR3 region: CASSLMGGTGIHYGYTF. The CDR3 DNA follows: TGTGCCAGCAGCTTAATGGGTGGGACAGGGATTCACTATGGCTACACCTTC.